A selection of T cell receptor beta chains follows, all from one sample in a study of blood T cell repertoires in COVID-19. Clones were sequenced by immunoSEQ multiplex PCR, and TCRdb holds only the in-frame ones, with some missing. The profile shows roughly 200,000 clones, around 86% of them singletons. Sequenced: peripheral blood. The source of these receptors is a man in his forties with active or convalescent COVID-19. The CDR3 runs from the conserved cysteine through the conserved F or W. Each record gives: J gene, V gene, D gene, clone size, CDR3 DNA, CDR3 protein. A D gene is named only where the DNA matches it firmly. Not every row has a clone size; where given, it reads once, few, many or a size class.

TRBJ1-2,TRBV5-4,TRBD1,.,TGTGCCAGCAGCTTGACAGGGGGCCTGTATGGCTACACCTTC,CASSLTGGLYGYTF
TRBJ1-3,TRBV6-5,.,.,TGTGCCAGGTCCCGGGGGGGCTCTGGAAACACCATATATTTT,CARSRGGSGNTIYF
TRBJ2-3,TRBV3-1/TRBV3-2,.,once,TGTGCCAGCAGCCAAGGAGGGCGGACCCTGGGAGATACGCAGTATTTT,CASSQGGRTLGDTQYF
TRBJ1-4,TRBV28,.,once,TGTGCCAGCATCAGGGGAGGGTCGGGGAATGAAAAACTGTTTTTT,CASIRGGSGNEKLFF
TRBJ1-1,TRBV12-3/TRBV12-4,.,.,TGTGCCAGCAGGCCGACAGCCGGGACTGAAGCTTTCTTT,CASRPTAGTEAFF
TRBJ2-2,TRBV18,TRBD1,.,TGTGCCAGCTCACGGCGTCAGGGGGAAAACGCGAACACCGGGGAGCTGTTTTTT,CASSRRQGENANTGELFF
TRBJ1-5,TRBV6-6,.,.,TGTGCCAGCAGTTATCCCCTTAATCAGCCCCAGCATTTT,CASSYPLNQPQHF
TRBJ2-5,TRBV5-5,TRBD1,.,TGTGCCAGCAGCCTTGGGGGACAGGGTGTTCCAAAGGACTTC,CASSLGGQGVPKDF
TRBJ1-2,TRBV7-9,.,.,TGTGCCAGCAGCTTAGCGGCTAGGGGTGGCTATGGCTACACCTTC,CASSLAARGGYGYTF
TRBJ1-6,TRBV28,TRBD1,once,TGTGCCATCGCCCGGGACAGGGCCTCACCCCTCCACTTT,CAIARDRASPLHF
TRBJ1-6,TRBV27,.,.,TGTGCCAGCGCGCCCGGAGGGAATTCACCCCTCCACTTT,CASAPGGNSPLHF
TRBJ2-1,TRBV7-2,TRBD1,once,TGTGCCAGCAGCACGCGCAGGGGGCGCTTATCCGAGCAGTTCTTC,CASSTRRGRLSEQFF
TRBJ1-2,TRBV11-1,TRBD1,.,TGTGCCAGCAGCGACAGGGGGACAGACTATGGCTACACCTTC,CASSDRGTDYGYTF
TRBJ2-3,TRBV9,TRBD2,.,TGTGCCAGCAGCGACGGGACTAGCGGCGCAGATACGCAGTATTTT,CASSDGTSGADTQYF